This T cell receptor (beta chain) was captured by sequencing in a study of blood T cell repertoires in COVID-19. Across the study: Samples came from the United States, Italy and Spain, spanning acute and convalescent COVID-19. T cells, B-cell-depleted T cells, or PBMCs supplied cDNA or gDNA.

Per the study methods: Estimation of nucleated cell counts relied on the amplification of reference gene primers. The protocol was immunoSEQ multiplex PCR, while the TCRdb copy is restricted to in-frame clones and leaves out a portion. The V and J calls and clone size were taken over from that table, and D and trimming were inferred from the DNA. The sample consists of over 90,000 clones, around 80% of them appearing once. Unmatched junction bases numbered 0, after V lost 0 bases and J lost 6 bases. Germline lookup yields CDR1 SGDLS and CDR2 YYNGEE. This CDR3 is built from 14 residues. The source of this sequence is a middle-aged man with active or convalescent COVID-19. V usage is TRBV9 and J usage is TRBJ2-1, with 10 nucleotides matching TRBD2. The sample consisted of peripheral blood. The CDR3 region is CASSVASGGNEQFF. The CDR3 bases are TGTGCCAGCAGCGTAGCTAGCGGGGGCAATGAGCAGTTCTTC.